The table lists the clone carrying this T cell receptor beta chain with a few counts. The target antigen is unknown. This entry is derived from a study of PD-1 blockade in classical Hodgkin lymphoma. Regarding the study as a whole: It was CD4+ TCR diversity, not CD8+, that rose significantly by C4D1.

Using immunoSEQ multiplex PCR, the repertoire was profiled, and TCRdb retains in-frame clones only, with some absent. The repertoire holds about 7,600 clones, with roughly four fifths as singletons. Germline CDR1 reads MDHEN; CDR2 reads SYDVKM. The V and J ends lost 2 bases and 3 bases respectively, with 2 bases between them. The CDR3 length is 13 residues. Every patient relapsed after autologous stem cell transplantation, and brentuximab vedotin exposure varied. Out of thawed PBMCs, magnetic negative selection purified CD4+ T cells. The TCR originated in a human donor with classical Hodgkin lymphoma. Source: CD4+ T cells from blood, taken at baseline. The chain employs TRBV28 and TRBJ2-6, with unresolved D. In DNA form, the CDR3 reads TGTGCCAGCAGTTTAAGTGGGGCCAACGTCCTGACTTTC. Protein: CASSLSGANVLTF.